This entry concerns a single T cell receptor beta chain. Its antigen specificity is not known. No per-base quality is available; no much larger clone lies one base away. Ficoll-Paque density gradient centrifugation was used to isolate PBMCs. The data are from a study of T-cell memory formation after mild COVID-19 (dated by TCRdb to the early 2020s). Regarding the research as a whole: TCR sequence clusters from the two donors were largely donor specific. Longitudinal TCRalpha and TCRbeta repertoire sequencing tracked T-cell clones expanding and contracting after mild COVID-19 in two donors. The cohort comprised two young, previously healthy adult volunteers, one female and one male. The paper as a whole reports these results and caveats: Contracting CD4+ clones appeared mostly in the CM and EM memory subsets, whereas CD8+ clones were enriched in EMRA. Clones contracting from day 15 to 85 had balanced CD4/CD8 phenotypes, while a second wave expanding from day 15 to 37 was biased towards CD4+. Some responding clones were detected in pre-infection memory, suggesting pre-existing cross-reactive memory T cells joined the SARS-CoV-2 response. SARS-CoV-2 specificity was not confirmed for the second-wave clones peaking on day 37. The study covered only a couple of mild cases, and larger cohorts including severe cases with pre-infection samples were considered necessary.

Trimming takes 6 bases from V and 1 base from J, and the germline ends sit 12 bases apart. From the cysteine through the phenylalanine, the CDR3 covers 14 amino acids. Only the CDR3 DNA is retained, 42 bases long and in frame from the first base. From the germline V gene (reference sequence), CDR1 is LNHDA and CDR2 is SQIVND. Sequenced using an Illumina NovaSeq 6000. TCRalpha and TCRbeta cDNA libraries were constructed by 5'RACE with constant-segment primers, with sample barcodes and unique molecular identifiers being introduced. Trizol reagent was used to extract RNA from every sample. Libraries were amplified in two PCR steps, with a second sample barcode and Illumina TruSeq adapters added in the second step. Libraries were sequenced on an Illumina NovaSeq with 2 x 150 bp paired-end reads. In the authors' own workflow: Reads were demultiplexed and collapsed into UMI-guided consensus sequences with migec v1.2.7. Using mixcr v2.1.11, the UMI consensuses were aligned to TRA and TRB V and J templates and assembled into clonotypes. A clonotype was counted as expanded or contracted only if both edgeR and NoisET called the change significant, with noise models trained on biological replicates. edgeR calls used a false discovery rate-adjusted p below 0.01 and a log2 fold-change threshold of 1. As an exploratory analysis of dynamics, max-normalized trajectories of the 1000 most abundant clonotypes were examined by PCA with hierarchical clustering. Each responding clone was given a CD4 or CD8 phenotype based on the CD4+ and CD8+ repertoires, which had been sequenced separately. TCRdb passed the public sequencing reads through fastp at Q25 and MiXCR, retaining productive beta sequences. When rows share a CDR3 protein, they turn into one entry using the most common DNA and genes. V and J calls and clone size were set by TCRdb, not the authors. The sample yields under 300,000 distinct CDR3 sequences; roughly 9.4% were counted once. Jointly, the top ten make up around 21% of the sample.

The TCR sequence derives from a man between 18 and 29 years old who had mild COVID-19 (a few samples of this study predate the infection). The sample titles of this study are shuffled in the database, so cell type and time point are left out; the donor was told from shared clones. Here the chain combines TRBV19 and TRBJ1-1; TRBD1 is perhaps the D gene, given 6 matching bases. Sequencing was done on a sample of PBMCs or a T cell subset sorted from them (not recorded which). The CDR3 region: CASSPRGWNTEAFF. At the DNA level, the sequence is TGTGCCAGTAGCCCAAGGGGGTGGAACACTGAAGCTTTCTTT.